This T cell receptor (beta chain) was profiled in a study of blood T cell repertoires in COVID-19. For the study at large: Acute and convalescent COVID-19 samples came from the United States, Italy and Spain. The analysed material was cDNA or gDNA that came from T cells, B-cell-depleted T cells, or PBMCs.

In the authors' workflow: How many nucleated cells were present was estimated from reference gene primer amplification. The data were produced by immunoSEQ multiplex PCR, yet TCRdb's version contains in-frame clones alone and is incomplete. V and J calls and clone size are as listed in that table; D and trimming were resolved from the DNA. The repertoire consists of a few hundred thousand clones, with about 87% occurring once and the leading ten covering 3% to 4%. The sample comprised peripheral blood. The TCR sequence derives from a woman between 40 and 50 years old with acute or convalescent COVID-19.

The DNA for the CDR3 is TGCGCCAGCCGGTCCCCGGGACAGGGGTACACCGGGGAGCTGTTTTTT. It is translated as CASRSPGQGYTGELFF. The chain combines TRBV4-1 with TRBJ2-2; 10 positions agree with TRBD1. The V segment lost 8 bases and the J segment 3 bases; nucleotides outside the gene matches: 9. The CDR3 is made up of 16 amino acids. CDR1 and CDR2 (germline): MGHRA, YSYEKL.